This TCR beta chain was obtained from a study of identifying expanded T cells in peripheral blood. A remark on this clone: Antigen: not known.

Method: immunoSEQ multiplex PCR; TCRdb's copy keeps in-frame clones and lacks some. The table shows roughly 130,000 clones, with 70% to 90% occurring only once. Study-wide results and limits: Over approximately two and four weeks, about 15 and 19 clones changed, versus around 1.1 between replicates.

Losses at the gene ends were 6 bases for V and 2 bases for J; bases not matched to a gene: 13. The CDR3 is 16 amino acids. The germline gives CDR1 SQVTM, CDR2 ANQGSEA. V is TRBV29-1 and J is TRBJ2-3; the match to TRBD2 covers 8 bases. The material sequenced was blood. This TCR came from a person between 18 and 70 years old in good health. CDR3: CSVKKKPGLDTDTQYF. The CDR3 coding sequence is TGCAGCGTCAAAAAGAAACCGGGACTAGACACAGATACGCAGTATTTT.